These T cell receptor beta chains were read from a single sample in a study of human T cells and chemical hapten exposure. Via MiXCR, TCRdb re-called the RACE reads, giving one row per CDR3 protein. The sample carries roughly 200,000 distinct CDR3 sequences, about 20% recorded once. Sequencing was performed on whole blood, taken in connection with sensitization to the hapten diphenylcyclopropenone (DPC). The receptors were sampled from a woman between 50 and 59 years old with alopecia areata. Some clones in this sample may be carry-over from other donors' samples. Each CDR3 is given with its conserved first and last residue. The D gene is left open where the match is weak. The listing skips clone size in some rows; elsewhere it reads once, few, many or a size class.

j_call,cdr3_length,d_call,v_call,clone_size,cdr3_nt,cdr3_aa
TRBJ1-6,13,TRBD1,TRBV6-5,many,TGTGCCAGCAGGCGACAGGGTAATTCACCCCTCCACTTT,CASRRQGNSPLHF
TRBJ2-7,19,NA,TRBV21-1,NA,TGTGCCAGCAGCAAAGCGCTTTCGCCTGAGCGGGAGAAAGTATGCGAGCAGTACTTC,CASSKALSPEREKVCEQYF
TRBJ2-2,17,TRBD1,TRBV11-1,NA,TGTGCCAGCAGCTTATTGGCCGGGACAGGGAACACCGGGGAGCTGTTTTTT,CASSLLAGTGNTGELFF
TRBJ2-7,14,NA,TRBV5-1,few,TGCGCCAGCAGCCCCCCCACAGGTAGCAACGAGCAGTACTTC,CASSPPTGSNEQYF
TRBJ1-1,15,NA,TRBV7-3,NA,TGTGCCAGCAGCTTAATGGGAGGGAGAAACACTGAAGCTTTCTTT,CASSLMGGRNTEAFF
TRBJ1-1,14,TRBD1,TRBV5-1,NA,TGCGCCAGCAGCTTGGCAGGACAGGGATCTAAAGCTTTCTTT,CASSLAGQGSKAFF
TRBJ2-4,16,NA,TRBV12-3/TRBV12-4,NA,TGTGCCAGCAGATTCGGGACCCTGGGGGGCAAAAACATTCAGTACTTC,CASRFGTLGGKNIQYF
TRBJ2-7,14,NA,TRBV27,NA,TGTGCCAGCCTACCCCGGGGAGGGGGGTACGAGCAGTACTTC,CASLPRGGGYEQYF
TRBJ2-1,13,TRBD2,TRBV9,NA,TGTGCCAGCAGCGCTCTAGCGGACAATGAGCAGTTCTTC,CASSALADNEQFF
TRBJ2-7,16,NA,TRBV9,few,TGTGCCAGCAGCCTCCGACCAGCGGGCTCGCTCTACGAGCAGTACTTC,CASSLRPAGSLYEQYF
TRBJ2-5,13,NA,TRBV5-1,many,TGCGCCAGCAGCTACGAGGTCGGGGAGACCCAGTACTTC,CASSYEVGETQYF
TRBJ2-1,16,TRBD2,TRBV16,few,TGTGCCAGCAGCCAATTGTGGCGGGAGGTTGGTAATGAGCAGTTCTTC,CASSQLWREVGNEQFF
TRBJ1-4,15,NA,TRBV12-3/TRBV12-4,NA,TGTGCCAGCAGTCCAAGCCAAGTCCTTAATGAAAAACTGTTTTTT,CASSPSQVLNEKLFF
TRBJ2-2,15,NA,TRBV29-1,once,TGCAGCGTTGGACAGGGAGGCTTCAACACCGGGGAGCTGTTTTTT,CSVGQGGFNTGELFF
TRBJ2-1,13,NA,TRBV20-1,NA,TGCAGTGCTAGACCCACTAGTTTCGGTGAGCAGTTCTTC,CSARPTSFGEQFF
TRBJ2-2,14,NA,TRBV7-2,NA,TGTGCCAGCAGCTTCATTGGGAACACCGGGGAGCTGTTTTTT,CASSFIGNTGELFF
TRBJ2-7,12,NA,TRBV12-3/TRBV12-4,NA,TGTGCCAGCAGTTTGCAGCAGGGGGGGCAGTACTTC,CASSLQQGGQYF
TRBJ1-2,13,NA,TRBV9,NA,TGTGCCAGCAATGGGGGAATCGGATATGGCTACACCTTC,CASNGGIGYGYTF
TRBJ2-5,16,TRBD2,TRBV5-1,NA,TGCGCCAGCAGCTTGGAACTAGCGGGAGGTTCGGAGACCCAGTACTTC,CASSLELAGGSETQYF
TRBJ2-2,14,TRBD1,TRBV20-1,few,TGCAGTGCGGAAGGACAGGGGCAGACCGGGGAGCTGTTTTTT,CSAEGQGQTGELFF
TRBJ2-1,16,TRBD2,TRBV12-3/TRBV12-4,few,TGTGCCAGCAGATTTAAGACTAGCGGGATGGGAAATGAGCAGTTCTTC,CASRFKTSGMGNEQFF
TRBJ2-1,16,TRBD2,TRBV12-3/TRBV12-4,few,TGTGCCAGCAGTGGTAGACTAGCGGGAGTCCACAATGAGCAGTTCTTC,CASSGRLAGVHNEQFF
TRBJ1-2,15,TRBD1,TRBV12-3/TRBV12-4,few,TGTGCCAGCAGTTTAATTGAGACAGGGGGCCATGGCTACACCTTC,CASSLIETGGHGYTF
TRBJ2-7,14,NA,TRBV5-1,few,TGCGCCAGCAGCTTCGAGGGTCCCTCCTACGAGCAGTACTTC,CASSFEGPSYEQYF
TRBJ1-6,15,NA,TRBV5-1,NA,TGCGCCAGCAGCACAGACGGCTACTATAATTCACCCCTCCACTTT,CASSTDGYYNSPLHF
TRBJ1-3,13,NA,TRBV6-1,NA,TGTGCCAGCAGTGTGAACAGGGTTAACACCATATATTTT,CASSVNRVNTIYF
TRBJ2-5,18,TRBD2,TRBV2,few,TGTGCCAGCAGTGACAAGAGGACTAGCGGGGGCAGACTGGAGACCCAGTACTTC,CASSDKRTSGGRLETQYF
TRBJ1-2,14,TRBD1,TRBV11-2,many,TGTGCCAGCAGCTTAGACAGGGGGAGCTATGGCTACACCTTC,CASSLDRGSYGYTF
TRBJ1-1,14,TRBD1,TRBV6-5,NA,TGTGCCACCAGCGCGGGACAGATGAACACTGAAGCTTTCTTT,CATSAGQMNTEAFF
TRBJ1-5,13,NA,TRBV7-3,few,TGTGCCAGCAGCTTAACCGAAGGGTCGCCCCAGCATTTT,CASSLTEGSPQHF
TRBJ2-1,15,NA,TRBV7-8,many,TGTGCCAGCAGCTTAGGGGGAAACTCCTACAATGAGCAGTTCTTC,CASSLGGNSYNEQFF
TRBJ1-5,16,TRBD1,TRBV12-3/TRBV12-4,NA,TGTGCCAGCAGTAAACACAGGGGGGCATATGATCAGCCCCAGCATTTT,CASSKHRGAYDQPQHF